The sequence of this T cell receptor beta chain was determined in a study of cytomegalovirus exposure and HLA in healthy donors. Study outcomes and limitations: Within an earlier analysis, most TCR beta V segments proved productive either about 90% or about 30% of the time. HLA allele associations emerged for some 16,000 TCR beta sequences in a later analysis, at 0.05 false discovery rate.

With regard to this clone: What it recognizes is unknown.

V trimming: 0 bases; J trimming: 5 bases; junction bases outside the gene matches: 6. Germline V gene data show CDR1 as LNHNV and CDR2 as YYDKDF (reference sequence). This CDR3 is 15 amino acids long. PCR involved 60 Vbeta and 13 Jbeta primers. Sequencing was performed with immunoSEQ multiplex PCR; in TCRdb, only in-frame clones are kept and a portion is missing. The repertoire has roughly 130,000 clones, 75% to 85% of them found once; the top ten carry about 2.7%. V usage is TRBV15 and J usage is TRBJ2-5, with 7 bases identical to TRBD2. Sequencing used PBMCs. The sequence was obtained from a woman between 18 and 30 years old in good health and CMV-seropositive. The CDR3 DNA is TGTGCCACCAGCAGAGATGGGGGGGATCAGGAGACCCAGTACTTC. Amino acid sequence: CATSRDGGDQETQYF.